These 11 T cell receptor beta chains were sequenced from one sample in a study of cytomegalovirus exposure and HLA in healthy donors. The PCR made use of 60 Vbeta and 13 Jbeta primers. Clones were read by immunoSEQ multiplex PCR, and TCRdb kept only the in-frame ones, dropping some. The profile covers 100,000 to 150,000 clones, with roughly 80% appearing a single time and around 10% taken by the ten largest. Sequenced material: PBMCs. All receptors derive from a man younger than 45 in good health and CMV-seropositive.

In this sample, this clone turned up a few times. The CDR3 DNA reads as TGTGCCAGCAGCGTACTATCGGACAGGGGGACATACAATGAGCAGTTCTTC. It codes for CASSVLSDRGTYNEQFF. The chain recombines TRBV9 with TRBJ2-1; 10 positions agree with TRBD1. V shed 1 base, J shed 4 bases, and the junction held 8 bases outside the gene matches. Looked up from germline, CDR1 is SGDLS and CDR2 is YYNGEE. The CDR3 is 17 residues long.

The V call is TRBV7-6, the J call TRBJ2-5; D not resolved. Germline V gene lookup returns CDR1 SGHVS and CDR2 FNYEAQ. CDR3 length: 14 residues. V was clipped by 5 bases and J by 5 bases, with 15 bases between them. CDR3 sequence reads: CASSLVGFSETQYF. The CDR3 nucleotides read TGTGCCAGCAGCCTAGTTGGCTTCTCGGAGACCCAGTACTTC.

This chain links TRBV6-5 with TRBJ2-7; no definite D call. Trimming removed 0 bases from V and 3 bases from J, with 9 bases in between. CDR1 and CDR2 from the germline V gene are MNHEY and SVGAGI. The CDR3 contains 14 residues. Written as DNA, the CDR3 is TGTGCCAGCAGTTACTCGGCACAGAGCTACGAGCAGTACTTC. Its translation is CASSYSAQSYEQYF.

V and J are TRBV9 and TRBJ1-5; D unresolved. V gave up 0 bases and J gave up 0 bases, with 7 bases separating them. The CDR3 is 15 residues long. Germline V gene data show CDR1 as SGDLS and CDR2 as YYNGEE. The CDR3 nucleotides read TGTGCCAGCAGCGTAGGAGTTAATAGCAATCAGCCCCAGCATTTT. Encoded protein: CASSVGVNSNQPQHF.

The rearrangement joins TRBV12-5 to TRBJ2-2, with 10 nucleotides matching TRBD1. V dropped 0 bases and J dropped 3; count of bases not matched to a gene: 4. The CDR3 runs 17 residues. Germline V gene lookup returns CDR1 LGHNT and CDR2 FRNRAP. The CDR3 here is CASGLVDRGQDTGELFF. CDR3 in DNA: TGTGCTAGTGGTTTGGTTGACAGGGGGCAGGACACCGGGGAGCTGTTTTTT.

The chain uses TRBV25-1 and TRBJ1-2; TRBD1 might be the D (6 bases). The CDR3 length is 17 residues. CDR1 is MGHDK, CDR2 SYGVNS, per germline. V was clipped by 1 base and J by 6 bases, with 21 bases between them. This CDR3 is CASSEFSMPGELDGYTF. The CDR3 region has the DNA TGTGCCAGCAGTGAATTCAGCATGCCAGGGGAGTTAGATGGCTACACCTTC.

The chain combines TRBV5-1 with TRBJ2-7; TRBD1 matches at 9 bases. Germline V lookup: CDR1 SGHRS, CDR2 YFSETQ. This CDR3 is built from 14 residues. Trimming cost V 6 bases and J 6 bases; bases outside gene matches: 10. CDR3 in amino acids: CASNFGTGIREQYF. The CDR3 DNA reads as TGCGCCAGCAACTTTGGGACAGGGATTCGCGAGCAGTACTTC.

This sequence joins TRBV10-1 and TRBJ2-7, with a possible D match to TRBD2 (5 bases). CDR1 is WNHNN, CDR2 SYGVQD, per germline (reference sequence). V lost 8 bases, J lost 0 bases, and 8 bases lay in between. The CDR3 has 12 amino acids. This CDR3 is CASGLSSYEQYF. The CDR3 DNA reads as TGCGCCAGCGGACTCAGCTCCTACGAGCAGTACTTC.

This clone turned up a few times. The CDR3 DNA reads TGTGCCAGCAGGAGGACAGGCAACACCGGGGAGCTGTTTTTT. It codes for CASRRTGNTGELFF. V and J are TRBV13 and TRBJ2-2; 7 bases match TRBD1. Germline loops: CDR1 PRHDT, CDR2 FYEKMQ (reference sequence). Unmatched junction bases numbered 3, after V lost 6 bases and J lost 2 bases. The length of the CDR3 is 14 residues.

The CDR3 region is CASSSYIVGSYEQYF. DNA of the CDR3: TGTGCCAGCTCATCCTACATTGTTGGGAGCTACGAGCAGTACTTC. This chain links TRBV18 with TRBJ2-5; D might be TRBD2 (5 bases). Gene TRBJ2-7 matches the end of the DNA better, so the J call may be wrong. Germline CDR1 and CDR2: KGHSH and LQKENI. The length of the CDR3 is 15 residues.

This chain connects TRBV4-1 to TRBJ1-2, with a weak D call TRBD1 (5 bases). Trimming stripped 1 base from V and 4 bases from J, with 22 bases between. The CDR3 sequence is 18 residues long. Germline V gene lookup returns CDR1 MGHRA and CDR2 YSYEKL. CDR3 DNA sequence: TGCGCCAGCAGCCAAGTTTTTAAAACTGTTAAGGGGCTCTATGGCTACACCTTC. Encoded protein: CASSQVFKTVKGLYGYTF.